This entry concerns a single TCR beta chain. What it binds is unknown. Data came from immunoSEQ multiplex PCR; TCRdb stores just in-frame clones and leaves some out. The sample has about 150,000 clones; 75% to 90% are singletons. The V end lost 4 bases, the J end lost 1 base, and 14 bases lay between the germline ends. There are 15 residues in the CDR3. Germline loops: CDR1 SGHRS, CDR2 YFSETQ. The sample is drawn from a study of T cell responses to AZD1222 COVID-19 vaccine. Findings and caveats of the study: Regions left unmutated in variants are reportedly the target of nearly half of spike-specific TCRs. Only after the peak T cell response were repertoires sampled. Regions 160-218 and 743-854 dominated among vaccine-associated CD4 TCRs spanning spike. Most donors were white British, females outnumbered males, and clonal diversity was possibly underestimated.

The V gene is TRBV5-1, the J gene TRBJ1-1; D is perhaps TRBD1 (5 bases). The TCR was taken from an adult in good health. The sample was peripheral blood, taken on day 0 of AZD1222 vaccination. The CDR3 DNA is TGCGCCAGCAGCCCCCGTTACCAGGGGAACACTGAAGCTTTCTTT. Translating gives CASSPRYQGNTEAFF.